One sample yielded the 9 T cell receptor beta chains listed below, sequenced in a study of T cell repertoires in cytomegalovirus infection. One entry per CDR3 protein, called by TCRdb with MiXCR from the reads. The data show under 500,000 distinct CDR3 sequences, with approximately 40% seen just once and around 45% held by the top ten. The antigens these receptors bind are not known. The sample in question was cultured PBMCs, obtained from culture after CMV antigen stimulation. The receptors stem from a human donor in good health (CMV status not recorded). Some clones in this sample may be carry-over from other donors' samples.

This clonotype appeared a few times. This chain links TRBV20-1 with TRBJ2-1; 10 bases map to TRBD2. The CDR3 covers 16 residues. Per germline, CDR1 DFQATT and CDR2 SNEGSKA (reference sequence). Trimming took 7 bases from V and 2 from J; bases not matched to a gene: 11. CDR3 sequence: CSGTLTSGRAYNEQFF. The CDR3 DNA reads TGCAGTGGGACCTTGACTAGCGGGCGAGCCTACAATGAGCAGTTCTTC.

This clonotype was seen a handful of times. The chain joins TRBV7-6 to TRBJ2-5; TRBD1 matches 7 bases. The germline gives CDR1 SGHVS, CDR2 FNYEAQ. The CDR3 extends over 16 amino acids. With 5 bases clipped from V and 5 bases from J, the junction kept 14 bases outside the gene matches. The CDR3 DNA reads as TGTGCCAGCAGCCGCCAGAGATACAGGGGCCGGGAGACCCAGTACTTC. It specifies CASSRQRYRGRETQYF.

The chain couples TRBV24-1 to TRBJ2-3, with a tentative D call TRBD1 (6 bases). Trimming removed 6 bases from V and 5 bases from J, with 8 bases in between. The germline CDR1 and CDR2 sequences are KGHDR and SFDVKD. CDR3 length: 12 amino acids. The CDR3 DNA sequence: TGTGCCACCAGTTGGGGGCGAGATACGCAGTATTTT. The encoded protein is CATSWGRDTQYF.

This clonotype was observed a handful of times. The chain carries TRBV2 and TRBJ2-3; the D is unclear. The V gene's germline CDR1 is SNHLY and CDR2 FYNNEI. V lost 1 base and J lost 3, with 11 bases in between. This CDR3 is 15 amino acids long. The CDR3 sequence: CASSEGLEGTDTQYF. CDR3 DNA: TGTGCCAGCAGTGAAGGTCTAGAAGGAACAGATACGCAGTATTTT.

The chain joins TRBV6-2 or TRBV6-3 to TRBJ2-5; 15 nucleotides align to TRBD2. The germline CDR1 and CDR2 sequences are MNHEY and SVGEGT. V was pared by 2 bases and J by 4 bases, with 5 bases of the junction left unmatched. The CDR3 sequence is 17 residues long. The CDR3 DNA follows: TGTGCCAGCAGTTACAGAGGACTAGCGGGGGGGCCAGAGACCCAGTACTTC. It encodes CASSYRGLAGGPETQYF.

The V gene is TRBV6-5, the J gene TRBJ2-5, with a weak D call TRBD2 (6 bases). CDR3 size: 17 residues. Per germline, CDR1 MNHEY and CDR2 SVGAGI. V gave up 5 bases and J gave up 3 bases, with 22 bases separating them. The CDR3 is CASSVRRGSGMKETQYF. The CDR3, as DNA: TGTGCCAGCAGTGTACGTCGGGGTAGCGGAATGAAAGAGACCCAGTACTTC.

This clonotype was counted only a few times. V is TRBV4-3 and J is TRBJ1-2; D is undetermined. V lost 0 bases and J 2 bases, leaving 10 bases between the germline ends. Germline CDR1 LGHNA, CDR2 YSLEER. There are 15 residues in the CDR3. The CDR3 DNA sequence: TGCGCCAGCAGCCAAGAACTTAGGACGAACTATGGCTACACCTTC. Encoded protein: CASSQELRTNYGYTF.

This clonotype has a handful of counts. The CDR3 reads CASSSRLAGGEQFF. Written as DNA, the CDR3 is TGTGCCAGCAGCTCTAGACTAGCGGGAGGTGAGCAGTTCTTC. This sequence joins TRBV7-2 and TRBJ2-1; 13 nucleotides match TRBD2. CDR1 is SGHTA, CDR2 FQGNSA, per germline. The CDR3 has 14 amino acids. With V trimmed by 4 bases and J by 9 bases, 3 bases remained unmatched.

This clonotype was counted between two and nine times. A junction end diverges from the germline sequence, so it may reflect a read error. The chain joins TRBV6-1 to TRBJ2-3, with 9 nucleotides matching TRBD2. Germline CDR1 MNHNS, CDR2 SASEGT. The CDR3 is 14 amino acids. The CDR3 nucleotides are TGTGCCAGCAGCGAAGGGGGACTAGCCGATACGCAGTATTTT. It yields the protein CASSEGGLADTQYF.